This T cell receptor beta chain was identified in a study of blood T cell repertoires in COVID-19. Seattle researchers signed up patients amid active infection and tracked them longitudinally. TCRdb's table, derived via immunoSEQ multiplex PCR, lists solely in-frame clones and lacks some. The repertoire holds some 270,000 clones, with approximately 83% as singletons. V lost 1 base to trimming and J lost 8 bases, with 8 bases between them. The CDR3 runs to 12 residues. Sequences were obtained from peripheral blood. The V and J genes are TRBV12-3 or TRBV12-4 and TRBJ1-2; no firm D call. This receptor was taken from a person aged 65-85 years with COVID-19, enrolled during active disease. Here the CDR3 DNA reads TGTGCCAGCAGTTTAGAAGTGAGAGGCTACACCTTC. It is translated as CASSLEVRGYTF.